The 2 T cell receptor beta chains given below trace back to one sample, sequenced in a study of cytomegalovirus exposure and HLA in healthy donors. 13 Jbeta primers and 60 Vbeta primers were used for the PCR. The protocol was immunoSEQ multiplex PCR, while the TCRdb copy is restricted to in-frame clones and leaves out a portion. The data show tens of thousands of clones, approximately 80% seen once. Sequencing used PBMCs. Every receptor here comes from a woman between 35 and 50 years old in good health and CMV-seronegative.

The chain carries TRBV29-1 and TRBJ2-5; TRBD1 aligns across 10 bases. Germline assignment: CDR1 SQVTM and CDR2 ANQGSEA. The ends lost 4 bases at V and 6 bases at J; junction bases unmatched: 5. The CDR3 spans 13 residues. CDR3 sequence reads: CSVGGTGVQTQYF. CDR3 nucleotide sequence: TGCAGCGTTGGAGGGACAGGGGTTCAGACCCAGTACTTC.

This chain connects TRBV2 to TRBJ2-4; D perhaps matches TRBD2 (5 bases). The V gene lost 4 bases and the J gene lost 5 bases, with 15 bases spanning the gap. Germline CDR1 SNHLY, CDR2 FYNNEI. CDR3 size: 15 residues. The CDR3 here is CASSVYREPENIQYF. The CDR3 region has the DNA TGTGCCAGCAGTGTATATCGGGAACCCGAAAACATTCAGTACTTC.